The 21 T cell receptor beta chains listed next were all sequenced from one sample in a study of neurological immune-mediated disorders. TCRdb reprocessed the 5' RACE reads via MiXCR and lists one record per CDR3 protein. The sample holds 60,000 to 85,000 distinct CDR3 sequences, 4% to 6% seen once. Specimen: PBMCs. The receptors were gathered from a woman aged 25 to 45 with multiple sclerosis.

This clonotype was counted many times. The chain couples TRBV28 to TRBJ1-2; 12 positions agree with TRBD1. The CDR3 is 17 residues long. Germline values: CDR1 MDHEN, CDR2 SYDVKM. V lost 2 bases, J lost 8 bases, and 12 bases stayed unmatched. Here the CDR3 DNA reads TGTGCCAGCAGTTTAATGAGACCGGGACAGGGGGCGGGGGGCTACACCTTC. Its protein is CASSLMRPGQGAGGYTF.

This chain uses TRBV5-1 with TRBJ2-1; 10 bases agree with TRBD1. This CDR3 has 15 amino acids. Germline CDR1 and CDR2: SGHRS and YFSETQ. V was clipped by 2 bases and J by 16 bases; unmatched bases: 15. CDR3 coding DNA: TGCGCCAGCAGCTTCCAGACAGGGGGCAACTATCTAGTCTTCTTC. Translated, it gives CASSFQTGGNYLVFF.

This clonotype was detected ten times or more. An end of the junction differs from the germline gene, which may be a read error. The chain couples TRBV12-3 or TRBV12-4 to TRBJ2-1; 14 nucleotides line up with TRBD2. The CDR3 has 16 residues. The CDR3 loop is CASSPSGTSGSNEQLF. The DNA for the CDR3 is TGTGCCAGCAGTCCCTCCGGGACTAGCGGGAGTAATGAGCAGCTCTTC.

At least ten counts were recorded for this clonotype. The chain joins TRBV20-1 to TRBJ2-3; possible D gene TRBD2, 5 bases. Germline lookup yields CDR1 DFQATT and CDR2 SNEGSKA (reference sequence). V shed 6 bases and J shed 0 bases, with 13 bases lying between them. The CDR3 is 14 amino acids. The CDR3 loop reads CSATRTASTDTQYF. In DNA form, the CDR3 reads TGCAGTGCCACCCGGACTGCTAGCACAGATACGCAGTATTTT.

The chain employs TRBV6-2 or TRBV6-3 and TRBJ1-4; D gene unclear. TRBJ2-2 matches the DNA end more closely, so the J call is doubtful. Germline CDR1 and CDR2: MNHEY and SVGEGT. The CDR3 loop spans 11 amino acids. DNA for the CDR3: TGTGCCAGCACCGACGACCGGGAGCTGTTTTTT. Protein sequence: CASTDDRELFF.

This clonotype has at least ten counts. The chain carries TRBV5-1 and TRBJ1-1, with 7 bases that match TRBD1. The V gene's germline CDR1 is SGHRS and CDR2 YFSETQ. The CDR3 spans 15 residues. V lost 0 bases, J lost 5 bases, and 7 bases stayed unmatched. This CDR3 reads CASSLEGRGRTEAFF. The CDR3 region has the DNA TGCGCCAGCAGCTTGGAAGGCAGGGGGAGAACTGAAGCTTTCTTT.

This clonotype has a handful of counts. The chain recombines TRBV20-1 with TRBJ2-1; 11 bases are shared with TRBD2. The V gene end was trimmed by 6 bases and the J gene end by 8 bases; junction bases not matched to a gene: 12. The CDR3 has 15 residues. The V gene's germline CDR1 is DFQATT and CDR2 SNEGSKA (reference sequence). The CDR3 DNA reads as TGCAGTGCCCCAGGGGTAGCGGGGGGGCTGGATGAGCAGTTCTTC. It encodes CSAPGVAGGLDEQFF.

This clonotype appeared many times. The V call is TRBV20-1, the J call TRBJ1-3; possibly TRBD1 for D (6 bases). In germline, CDR1 is DFQATT, CDR2 SNEGSKA (reference sequence). This CDR3 comprises 15 residues. V was clipped by 1 base and J by 2 bases, with 12 bases between them. CDR3 sequence: CSARVGGAPGNTIYF. CDR3 bases: TGCAGTGCTAGAGTTGGGGGCGCCCCTGGAAACACCATATATTTT.

This clonotype was seen many times. The chain is built from TRBV20-1 and TRBJ2-1; 8 positions agree with TRBD2. V lost 5 bases and J lost 6; bases outside the gene matches: 6. Per the germline V gene, CDR1 is DFQATT and CDR2 is SNEGSKA (reference sequence). The length of the CDR3 is 13 residues. CDR3 in amino acids: CSAVAGRANEQFF. The CDR3 DNA is TGCAGTGCTGTAGCGGGGCGAGCCAATGAGCAGTTCTTC.

This clonotype was seen a few times. The chain joins TRBV18 to TRBJ1-2, with no clear D. The V gene's germline CDR1 is KGHSH and CDR2 LQKENI. This CDR3 contains 13 residues. Trimming took 2 bases from V and 5 from J, leaving 9 bases between them. The CDR3 loop reads CASSPGAAYGYTF. The CDR3 DNA sequence: TGTGCCAGCTCACCAGGCGCTGCGTATGGCTACACCTTC.

This clonotype was detected ten times or more. The chain is built from TRBV5-1 and TRBJ2-5; tentatively, D is TRBD1 or TRBD2 (5 bases each). The CDR3 extends over 14 amino acids. Germline V gene lookup returns CDR1 SGHRS and CDR2 YFSETQ. V was shortened by 0 bases and J by 4 bases, with 10 bases between the two germline ends. For the CDR3, the DNA is TGCGCCAGCAGCTTGGGGGGGATCGGAGAGACCCAGTACTTC. Its translation: CASSLGGIGETQYF. The variable domain in full, with the rest retrieved from reference TRBV5-1 and TRBJ2-5, is KAGVTQTPRYLIKTRGQQVTLSCSPISGHRSVSWYQQTPGQGLQFLFEYFSETQRNKGNFPGRFSGRQFSNSRSEMNVSTLELGDSALYLCASSLGGIGETQYFGPGTRLLVL.

In its sample, this clonotype was seen many times. The J gene is TRBJ1-1, the V gene TRBV5-1; D is undetermined. Germline CDR1 reads SGHRS; CDR2 reads YFSETQ. This CDR3 is 14 amino acids long. V lost 0 bases to trimming and J lost 2 bases, with 8 bases between them. The CDR3 DNA follows: TGCGCCAGCAGCTTGGACGGTACTAACACTGAAGCTTTCTTT. Translation gives CASSLDGTNTEAFF.

This clonotype has at least ten counts. This chain joins TRBV20-1 and TRBJ1-2, with D possibly being TRBD1 (5 bases). The CDR3 covers 12 residues. V dropped 0 bases and J dropped 8 bases, with 10 bases sitting between them. Germline values: CDR1 DFQATT, CDR2 SNEGSKA (reference sequence). The CDR3 reads CSARDSGFGYTF. The CDR3 DNA reads TGCAGTGCTAGAGATTCAGGGTTCGGCTACACCTTC.

This clonotype appeared a few times. V gene TRBV5-1 combines with J gene TRBJ1-2; TRBD1 aligns across 8 bases. This CDR3 spans 17 amino acids. Per the germline V gene, CDR1 is SGHRS and CDR2 is YFSETQ. V was pared by 3 bases and J by 8 bases, with 18 bases of the junction left unmatched. Here the CDR3 DNA reads TGCGCCAGCAGCTCCGACCCCGCAGGGGGCAAGGTGGGCGGCTACACCTTC. Translation gives CASSSDPAGGKVGGYTF.

This clonotype came up many times. V gene TRBV3-1 combines with J gene TRBJ1-1; 9 nucleotides align to TRBD1. V was clipped by 2 bases and J by 2 bases; unmatched bases: 6. This CDR3 spans 16 amino acids. The germline V gene has CDR1 LGHDT and CDR2 YNNKEL (reference sequence). The CDR3 nucleotides read TGTGCCAGCAGCCAAACAGGGGGCGTCGGAAACACTGAAGCTTTCTTT. As protein: CASSQTGGVGNTEAFF.

This clonotype occurred many times. V gene TRBV3-1 combines with J gene TRBJ1-5, with D maybe TRBD1 (5 bases). Germline assignment: CDR1 LGHDT and CDR2 YNNKEL (reference sequence). Trimming stripped 1 base from V and 3 bases from J, with 13 bases between. The CDR3 consists of 16 residues. The CDR3 bases are TGTGCCAGCAGCCAAGCCGCCGGGGCGATCAATCAGCCCCAGCATTTT. It specifies CASSQAAGAINQPQHF.

This clonotype was counted ten times or more. This sequence joins TRBV7-2 and TRBJ2-2, with unresolved D. V was pared by 2 bases and J by 4 bases, with 5 bases between. The length of the CDR3 is 13 residues. From germline, CDR1 is SGHTA and CDR2 FQGNSA. Written as DNA, the CDR3 is TGTGCCAGCAGCTTAAGGTCCACCGGGGAGCTGTTTTTT. It specifies CASSLRSTGELFF.

The chain links TRBV7-8 to TRBJ2-1, with 7 bases matching TRBD1. Per germline, CDR1 SGHVS and CDR2 FQNEAQ. V was clipped by 5 bases and J by 10 bases; unmatched bases: 5. The CDR3 is 12 residues long. CDR3 coding DNA: TGTGCCAGCAGCCCCGGGACAGCCGAGCAGTTCTTC. This sequence encodes CASSPGTAEQFF.

V gene TRBV5-1 combines with J gene TRBJ2-3; perhaps D is TRBD1 or TRBD2 (5 bases each). Germline CDR1 and CDR2: SGHRS and YFSETQ. CDR3 size: 16 residues. Trimming took 0 bases from V and 2 from J, leaving 13 bases between them. The CDR3 DNA reads TGCGCCAGCAGCTTGGACTCGGGGACGCTCACAGATACGCAGTATTTT. Its translation: CASSLDSGTLTDTQYF.

The chain is built from TRBV4-1 and TRBJ2-5, with 12 nucleotides matching TRBD2. Germline CDR1 and CDR2: MGHRA and YSYEKL. The junction had 11 bases not matched to a gene; V was cut back by 1 base and J by 5 bases. This CDR3 spans 18 amino acids. The CDR3 spells CASSQAKASGGAMETQYF. The CDR3 DNA is TGCGCCAGCAGCCAAGCGAAAGCTAGCGGGGGGGCGATGGAGACCCAGTACTTC.

J is TRBJ1-1 and V is TRBV20-1; tentatively, D is TRBD1 (5 bases). The length of the CDR3 is 14 residues. The V and J ends lost 6 bases and 7 bases respectively, with 21 bases between them. Germline assignment: CDR1 DFQATT and CDR2 SNEGSKA (reference sequence). In DNA, the CDR3 is TGCAGTGCCTCGGACCCCCGCGGGGCAATTGAAGCTTTCTTT. This encodes CSASDPRGAIEAFF.